This paragraph reports one T cell receptor (beta chain). This clone's antigen is unknown. No base quality information exists; no much larger clone differs at one position. V loses 1 base of germline sequence and J loses 1 base, and the interval between the two ends is 12 bases. In the germline V gene, CDR1 corresponds to SGHDT and CDR2 to YYEEEE. From the cysteine up to the phenylalanine, the CDR3 has a length of 16 residues. The kept DNA is CDR3 alone, 48 bases in frame from the first base. This entry is derived from a study of cytomegalovirus exposure and HLA in healthy donors (dated by TCRdb to the late 2010s). General notes on the study: In an earlier analysis of roughly 590 of the donors, under 300 Gb of sequence data and 90 million to 130 million unique TCR beta sequences from 180 million or so T cells were reported. Roughly 310 gigabases of sequencing data and tens of millions of unique TCR sequences were included in an early release covering over 600 HLA-typed donors. Among the roughly 380 genotyped donors, around 81% belonged to the genetic ancestry cluster associated with self-reported Caucasian donors. The study was designed to test whether signatures of past pathogen exposure could be identified by cataloging public T cell receptors. Using immunosequencing, the study profiled T cell repertoires from about 610 subjects and related those repertoires to cytomegalovirus serostatus. Along with the approximately 700-subject first cohort, a separate validation cohort of 120 different subjects was used. High-throughput TCR immunosequencing, statistical association of individual TCRs with disease status, and machine learning were combined to predict cytomegalovirus infection status. To study patterns of TCR occurrence, a later analysis re-analyzed previously published TCR beta repertoires from just over 650 donors and added high-resolution HLA genotyping. Rather than using new phenotypic data, the later analysis identified candidate immune exposures from TCR beta sequences and from how often those sequences occurred across donors. An earlier analysis of several hundred of the donors applied high-throughput TCR beta sequencing to assess whether each TCR beta V gene segment acted as functional or pseudogenic. Donor age, sex, ethnicity and CMV serostatus were collected together with the repertoire data. In a later genetic analysis, genome-wide SNP genotypes for about 55% of the roughly 700 donors were used, and that subset was treated as a discovery cohort. Every repertoire in the discovery cohort had been generated on one and the same sequencing platform. Class I and class II HLA loci were covered by the typing at four-digit resolution. The number of typed donors differed by locus: about 629-630 for A, B, C, DRB1 and DQB1; 522 for DQA1; 606 for DPA1; and roughly 490 for DPB1. A handful of DR-DQ haplotypes were handled as single units for association and clustering because linkage in the cohort was strong. Among roughly 400 genotyped donors of the cohort, an average of approximately 220,000 unique TCR beta nucleotide sequences was sequenced per donor, of which about 18% were non-productive. The research as a whole found: The 87-base-pair reads could not distinguish some IMGT-functional V segments, including TRBV6-2 and TRBV6-3, so those segments were excluded. According to a later analysis, most CMV-associated TCR beta chains appeared to be HLA-restricted, and the HLA associations seemed to be driven largely by CMV exposure. In the study, 150 to 200 TCR beta chains were listed as associated with cytomegalovirus. In an earlier analysis of around 500 of the donors, most TCR beta V segments appeared in productive rearrangements about 87% or about 30% of the time, broadly matching IMGT annotations. Because counts were too low, 15 to 20 rarely observed V segments, including chromosome 9 orphons, were excluded from the earlier analysis of some 590 of the donors. The classifier was reported to diagnose cytomegalovirus status with high specificity and sensitivity in both the original and validation cohorts. Because HLA typing was unavailable for some donors at each locus, only the typed subset was used in association tests. Presence/absence analyses assumed roughly uniform sequencing depth across donors, an assumption that may not hold. At a false discovery rate of 0.05, a later analysis linked some 18,000 TCR beta sequences to specific HLA alleles. In a later genetic analysis, a missense DCLRE1C variant was associated with V-gene and J-gene trimming of TCR beta chains, and the association was replicated in an independent cohort. According to a later genetic analysis, donors in an Asian-associated ancestry cluster had fewer N-insertions in productive TCRs than the approximately 710-donor mean. A further reported finding was that TCR beta sequences accurately predicted the HLA-A and HLA-B alleles for most subjects in the first cohort. Most TCR sequences were observed very rarely across donors, whereas some public TCRs were present in many individuals. Correlated functional status among segregating V segments might be attributable to linkage disequilibrium, but an unknown experimental factor could not be ruled out. Compared with equally common non-associated chains, HLA-associated TCR beta chains in a later analysis were more clonally expanded and had lower generation probabilities. In a later analysis, the rate of TCR association differed among HLA loci, with DRB1 alleles having the most associated TCRs and HLA-C alleles having the fewest. In vitro tests confirmed that a few of the cytomegalovirus-associated TCR beta chains recognize cytomegalovirus antigens. The cohort was sequenced for TCR beta chains only, and without alpha or paired-chain data the features that could be detected were limited. In a later analysis, several top co-occurrence clusters were reported to appear linked to parvovirus B19, influenza, CMV and Epstein-Barr virus. A cluster of highly shared sequence variants was judged likely to be a technical artifact of the sequencing pipeline. When HLA alleles, especially DR and DQ, strongly co-occurred, attributing TCR associations to individual alleles was difficult. It was suggested by the authors that the approach could potentially be generalized to other disease states and immunological phenotypes. Immune exposure information for the cohort was limited to CMV serostatus.

The library was obtained by the immunoSEQ multiplex PCR assay. For the multiplex PCR, a mixture combining 60 forward primers for TCR Vbeta segments and 13 reverse primers for TCR Jbeta segments was used. The CDR3 region of rearranged TCR beta genes was amplified from genomic DNA with a multiplex PCR assay. On the Illumina HiSeq System, the amplified TCR beta libraries were sequenced as 87-base-pair reads. The original pipeline was this. In a later analysis, some 80 million unique TCR beta chains were counted across the approximately 620 repertoires, and about 9.9 million of these chains were shared by at least two donors. Raw reads were error-corrected and collapsed into unique sequences with a nearest-neighbor algorithm that merged closely related sequences to remove PCR and sequencing errors. Alignment of CDR3 sequences to IMGT reference sequences was used to assign V, D and J gene segments. For a sequence to be retained, a match of at least six nucleotides was required to both a V gene segment and a J gene segment. Rearrangements were classified as productive when the CDR3 lacked stop codons and remained in frame with V and J, and all other rearrangements were classified as non-productive. Following IMGT convention, CDR3 was defined as the stretch from the second conserved V-encoded cysteine up to the conserved J-encoded phenylalanine. In an earlier analysis of some 550 of the donors, sequences lacking an unambiguous match to a single V gene segment were excluded. An earlier analysis of several hundred of the donors called V segments functional above 56.7% productive rearrangements and segregating when the between-donor standard deviation exceeded 5%. A statistical classification framework was built for diagnosing cytomegalovirus status from the catalog of TCR beta chain sequences. In a later analysis, TCR nucleotide sequences were compared against IMGT/GENE-DB human TR gene sequences so that V and J genes could be assigned. In a later analysis, CDR3 sequences and most-parsimonious VDJ recombination scenarios were assigned using the TCRdist pipeline. In a later analysis, each TCR beta chain was defined by its CDR3 amino acid sequence together with its V-gene family, and reads without a unique V-gene family were excluded. In a later analysis, approximately 590 highly shared, low-generation-probability nucleotide sequences were removed to address suspected cross-contamination and a sequencing artifact. For each public chain, a later analysis derived a clonal expansion index from normalized ranks of inferred template counts within each repertoire. In a later analysis, generation probabilities were computed with a VDJ recombination model fitted to out-of-frame rearrangements, and the resulting probabilities were checked against IGoR. In a later analysis, TCR-TCR, TCR-HLA and TCR-CMV co-occurrence was scored with hypergeometric tests, and a repertoire-size bias correction was applied to TCR pairs. To estimate false discovery rates, a later analysis permuted the HLA or CMV assignments 20 times. In a later analysis, co-occurring TCRs were grouped using DBSCAN, and TCRdist sequence similarity was added for clustering within HLA-allele-positive subsets. Repertoires with fewer than 30,000 or more than 120,000 public chains, plus five repertoires with anomalous nucleotide sharing, were excluded from co-occurrence clustering. This immuneACCESS table, as held by TCRdb, lists in-frame sequences with V and J called but not all clones. Of the missing ones, under half trace to an unresolved V gene in checked studies; the others have no known cause. The V and J calls and clone size are taken from that table; D and trimming were inferred from the DNA. This sample comprises some 150,000 clones, approximately 80% of them detected only once. Together, the top ten hold about 10% of the sample.

The cohort consisted of some 730 healthy bone marrow donors. All cohort members were sampled while nominally healthy, although unrecorded immune exposures were likely present. The donor tested CMV seropositive and was one of the 289 seropositive cohort members. Every donor gave a peripheral blood sample, and the peripheral blood mononuclear cells from that sample were used for TCR beta sequencing. Genomic DNA was extracted from the blood cell samples with the Qiagen DNeasy Blood Extraction Kit. This clonotype was obtained from a man aged 45-65 years in good health and CMV-seropositive. The sequence joins TRBV5-6 to TRBJ1-5, with an unclear D gene assignment. Source material: PBMCs. This receptor has the CDR3 CASSLFLGRSNQPQHF. The sequenced DNA: TGTGCCAGCAGCTTGTTTCTGGGGAGGAGCAATCAGCCCCAGCATTTT.